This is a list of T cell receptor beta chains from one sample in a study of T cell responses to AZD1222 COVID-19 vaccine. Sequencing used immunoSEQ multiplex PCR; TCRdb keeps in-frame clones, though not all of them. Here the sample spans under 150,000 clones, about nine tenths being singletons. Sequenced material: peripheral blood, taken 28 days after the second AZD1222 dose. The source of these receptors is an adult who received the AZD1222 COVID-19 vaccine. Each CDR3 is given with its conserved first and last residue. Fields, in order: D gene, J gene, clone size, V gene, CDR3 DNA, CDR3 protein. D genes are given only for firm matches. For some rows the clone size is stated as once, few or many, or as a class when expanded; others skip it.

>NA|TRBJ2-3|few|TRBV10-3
TGTGCCATCAGGGGGGCTAGGTGGGGCGGGAGCACAGATACGCAGTATTTT
CAIRGARWGGSTDTQYF
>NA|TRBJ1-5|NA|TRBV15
TGTGCCACCAGCAGAGGGGCTCATCAGCCCCAGCATTTT
CATSRGAHQPQHF
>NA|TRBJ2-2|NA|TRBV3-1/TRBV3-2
TGTGCCAGCAGCCAGGGACAACCCGGGGAGCTGTTTTTT
CASSQGQPGELFF
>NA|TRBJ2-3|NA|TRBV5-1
TGCGCCAGCAGCCTGGGACTTACGAGCACAGATACGCAGTATTTT
CASSLGLTSTDTQYF
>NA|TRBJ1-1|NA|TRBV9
TGTGCCAGCAGCGTGTTGGCCATGCCGAACACTGAAGCTTTCTTT
CASSVLAMPNTEAFF
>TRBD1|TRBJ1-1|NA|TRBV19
TGTGCCAGTAGTGAACAGGGGGGGACTGAAGCTTTCTTT
CASSEQGGTEAFF
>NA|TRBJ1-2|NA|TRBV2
TGTGCCAGCAGGAGGGGGGAGGACAGATTGGGCGGCTACACCTTC
CASRRGEDRLGGYTF
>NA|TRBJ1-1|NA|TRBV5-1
TGCGCCAGCAGCTTGCCCGCCGTGCCCACTGAAGCTTTCTTT
CASSLPAVPTEAFF
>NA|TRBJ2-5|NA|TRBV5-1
TGCGCCAGCAGCTTGTTGGGGGTCCAAGAGACCCAGTACTTC
CASSLLGVQETQYF
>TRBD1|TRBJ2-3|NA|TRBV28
TGTGCCAGCAGTGCGACGACAGGGCGAATCACAGATACGCAGTATTTT
CASSATTGRITDTQYF
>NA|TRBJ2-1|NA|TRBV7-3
TGTGCCAGCAGCCCAAACCTCAGGGGAGGGAATGAGCAGTTCTTC
CASSPNLRGGNEQFF
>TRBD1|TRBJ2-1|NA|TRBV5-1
TGCGCCAGCAGCCTCTCCGAACTCGGGACAGGGAGGAATGAGCAGTTCTTC
CASSLSELGTGRNEQFF
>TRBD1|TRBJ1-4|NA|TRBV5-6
TGTGCCAGCAGCTTTCGAACGAGACAGGGGGAAAAACTGTTTTTT
CASSFRTRQGEKLFF
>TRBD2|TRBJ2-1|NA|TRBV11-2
TGTGCCAGCAGTAAAGGGACTAGCGGGAGTTCCTACAATGAGCAGTTCTTC
CASSKGTSGSSYNEQFF
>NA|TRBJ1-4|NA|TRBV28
TGTGCCAGCAAGTGGGGAGGGCGAGAAAAACTGTTTTTT
CASKWGGREKLFF
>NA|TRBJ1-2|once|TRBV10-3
TGTGCCATCAGTGAGGTTCAAGACGATAACTATGGCTACACCTTC
CAISEVQDDNYGYTF
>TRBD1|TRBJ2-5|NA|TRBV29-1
TGCAGTACGAAAGGGACAGGGGAAAGCGAGACCCAGTACTTC
CSTKGTGESETQYF
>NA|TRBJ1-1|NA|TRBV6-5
TGTGCCAGCACCCCTCCTCAGGGGACCTTCACTGAAGCTTTCTTT
CASTPPQGTFTEAFF
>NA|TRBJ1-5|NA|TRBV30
TGTGCCTGGAGTGTATCCAGGGACAATCAGCCCCAGCATTTT
CAWSVSRDNQPQHF
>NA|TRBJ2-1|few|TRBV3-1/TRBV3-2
TGTGCCAGCAGCCAAGACTGGGGCTACAATGAGCAGTTCTTC
CASSQDWGYNEQFF
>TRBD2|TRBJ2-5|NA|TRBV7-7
TGTGCTAGCAGCTTCGGTCTAGCGGAAGAGACCCAGTACTTC
CASSFGLAEETQYF
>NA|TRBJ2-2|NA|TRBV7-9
TGTGCCAGCCGAGGTGGTTCCGCCGGGGAGCTGTTTTTT
CASRGGSAGELFF
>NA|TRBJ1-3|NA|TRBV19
TGTGCCAGTGGTACCGGGACACTGTCTGGAAACACCATATATTTT
CASGTGTLSGNTIYF
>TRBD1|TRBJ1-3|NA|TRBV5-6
TGTGCCAGCAGCGCGGACAGGGTGAGGAACACCATATATTTT
CASSADRVRNTIYF
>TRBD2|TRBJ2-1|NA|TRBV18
TGTGCCAGCTCGCCCTTATCACCGGGACTAGCGGGCTTAGATGAGCAGTTCTTC
CASSPLSPGLAGLDEQFF
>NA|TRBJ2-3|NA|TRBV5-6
TGTGCCAGCAGCTACGGAGGGGGACACGGGGGAGCGGATACGCAGTATTTT
CASSYGGGHGGADTQYF
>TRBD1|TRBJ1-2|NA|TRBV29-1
TGCAGCGTTGAATTAACAGGGGGCCCCTATGGCTACACCTTC
CSVELTGGPYGYTF
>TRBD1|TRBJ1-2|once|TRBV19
TGTGCCAGTAGCCAGGACAGGGGAAATAGTGGCTACACCTTC
CASSQDRGNSGYTF
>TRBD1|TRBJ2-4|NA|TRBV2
TGTGCCAGCAGCGACCGACAGGGTCGTGGCAAAAACATTCAGTACTTC
CASSDRQGRGKNIQYF
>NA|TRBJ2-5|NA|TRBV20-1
TGCAGTGCTAGTCCGCCGCAGGCTAGACAGATCGAGACCCAGTACTTC
CSASPPQARQIETQYF
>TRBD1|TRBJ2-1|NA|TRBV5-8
TGTGCCAGCAGCCCCGGGACAGGAACCGACAATGAGCAGTTCTTC
CASSPGTGTDNEQFF
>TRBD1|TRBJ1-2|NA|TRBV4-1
TGCGCCAGCAGCCAACCCGCCGAGGGGGCATATGGCTACACCTTC
CASSQPAEGAYGYTF
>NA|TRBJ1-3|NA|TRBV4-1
TGCGCCAGCAGCCAAGATCCTCCCGGGGGGGTATCTGGAAACACCATATATTTT
CASSQDPPGGVSGNTIYF
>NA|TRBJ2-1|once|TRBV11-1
TGTGCCAGCCGAACAGGGCTCTCCTACAATGAGCAGTTCTTC
CASRTGLSYNEQFF
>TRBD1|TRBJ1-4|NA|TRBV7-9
TGTGCCAGCAGCGACAAACAGGGGGCGGCTAATGAAAAACTGTTTTTT
CASSDKQGAANEKLFF
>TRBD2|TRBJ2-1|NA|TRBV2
TGTGCCAGCAGGCGACTAGCGCGGGGGCAGTTCTTC
CASRRLARGQFF
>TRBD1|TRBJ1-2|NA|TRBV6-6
TGTGCCAGCAGTTACCCTGGACAGGGGTTGAACTATGGCTACACCTTC
CASSYPGQGLNYGYTF
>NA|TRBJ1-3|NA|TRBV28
TGTGCCAGCAGTCCTGCCGACTTGCGCTCTGGAAACACCATATATTTT
CASSPADLRSGNTIYF
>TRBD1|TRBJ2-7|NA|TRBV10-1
TGCGCCAGCAGTGAGACCGGGACAGGGGTCGAGCAGTACTTC
CASSETGTGVEQYF
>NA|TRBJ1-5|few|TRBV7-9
TGTGCCAGCAGCTCCCTTACAGGTAGCAATCAGCCCCAGCATTTT
CASSSLTGSNQPQHF
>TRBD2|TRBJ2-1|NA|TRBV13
TGTGCCAGCGGGGGTGGGAGGGACAATGAGCAGTTCTTC
CASGGGRDNEQFF
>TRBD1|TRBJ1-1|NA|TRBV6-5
TGTGCCAGCAGCCTGGACAGGGTTAACACTGAAGCTTTCTTT
CASSLDRVNTEAFF
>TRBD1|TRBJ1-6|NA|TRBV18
TGTGCCAGCTCACTAAAAACAGGGGGCGCGTCACCCCTCCACTTT
CASSLKTGGASPLHF
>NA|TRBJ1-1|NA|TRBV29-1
TGCAGCGTTCGCCTGAACACTGAAGCTTTCTTT
CSVRLNTEAFF